This T cell receptor beta chain is from a study of CD8 T cell repertoires and HIV-1 epitope variants. About the study: Separate wells received one of Twenty-five Gag or Nef variant peptides.

This clone was recorded a few times. Its specificity is not known. The method was immunoSEQ multiplex PCR; TCRdb's version includes in-frame clones alone and lacks a portion of them. The profile shows some 4,600 clones, 67% of them singletons. The CDR3 length is 14 residues. The germline gives CDR1 SEHNR, CDR2 FQNEAQ (reference sequence). The V and J ends lost 7 bases and 3 bases respectively, with 12 bases between them. The specimen was cultured CD8+ T cells derived from PBMCs. The clonotype comes from a male donor with HIV. The chain links TRBV7-9 to TRBJ2-2; D gene unclear. The CDR3 sequence: CASINTPDTGELFF. CDR3 coding DNA: TGTGCCAGCATTAATACTCCTGACACCGGGGAGCTGTTTTTT.